The T cell receptor beta chain described here comes from a study of cytomegalovirus exposure and HLA in healthy donors. The overall study: Most genotyped donors, around 86% of around 370, had Caucasian-associated genetic ancestry. Study-wide findings and caveats: Overall, about 160 TCR beta chains were annotated as cytomegalovirus-associated. As confirmed in vitro, a few CMV-associated chains were specific for CMV antigens.

V shed 6 bases and J shed 2 bases, with 15 bases lying between them. Germline V CDR1 and CDR2: LGHNT, FRNRAP. The CDR3 has 15 amino acids. The PCR contained 60 Vbeta and 13 Jbeta primers. Authors' data handling: In a later analysis, of roughly 83 million unique beta chains, 9 million to 11 million appeared in at least two donors. TCRdb's copy holds only in-frame clones and misses some; the assay was immunoSEQ multiplex PCR. V and J calls and clone size follow that table, whereas D and trimming were derived from the DNA. This sample has roughly 100,000 clones, with around 9.1% found just once. On this clone: Its antigen is currently unknown.

The chain recombines TRBV12-5 with TRBJ2-3; D is unresolved. Input material: PBMCs. The clonotype was recovered from a middle-aged man in good health and CMV-seropositive. CDR3 sequence: CASGRGEALTDTQYF. CDR3 DNA sequence: TGTGCTAGTGGCCGCGGAGAGGCCCTCACAGATACGCAGTATTTT.